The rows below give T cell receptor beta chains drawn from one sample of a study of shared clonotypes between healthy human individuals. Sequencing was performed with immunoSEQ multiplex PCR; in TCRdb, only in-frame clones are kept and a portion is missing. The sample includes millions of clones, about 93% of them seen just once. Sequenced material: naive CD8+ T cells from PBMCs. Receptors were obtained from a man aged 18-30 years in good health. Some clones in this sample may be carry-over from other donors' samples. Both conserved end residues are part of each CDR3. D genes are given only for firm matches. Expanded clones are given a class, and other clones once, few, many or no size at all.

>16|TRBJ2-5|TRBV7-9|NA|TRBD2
CASSSSSGRPQETQYF
TGTGCCAGCAGCTCCTCTAGCGGGAGGCCCCAAGAGACCCAGTACTTC
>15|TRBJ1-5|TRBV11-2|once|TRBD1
CASSLASGGNQPQHF
TGTGCCAGCAGCTTAGCTTCAGGGGGTAATCAGCCCCAGCATTTT
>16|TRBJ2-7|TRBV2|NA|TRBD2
CASSLTGEAGGIEQYF
TGTGCCAGCAGCCTCACCGGGGAAGCGGGAGGGATCGAGCAGTACTTC
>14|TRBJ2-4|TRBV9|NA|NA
CASSVGRDINIQYF
TGTGCCAGCAGCGTAGGGCGGGATATTAACATTCAGTACTTC
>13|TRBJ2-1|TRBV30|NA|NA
CAWSRGAYNEQFF
TGTGCCTGGAGTAGGGGCGCCTACAATGAGCAGTTCTTC
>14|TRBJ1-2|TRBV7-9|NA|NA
CASSSGGYNYGYTF
TGTGCCAGCAGCTCTGGGGGGTATAACTATGGCTACACCTTC
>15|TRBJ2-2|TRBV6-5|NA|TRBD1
CASSPRQGNTGELFF
TGTGCCAGCAGTCCGAGACAGGGGAACACCGGGGAGCTGTTTTTT
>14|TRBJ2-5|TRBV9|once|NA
CASSEHRWGETQYF
TGTGCCAGCAGCGAACATAGATGGGGAGAGACCCAGTACTTC
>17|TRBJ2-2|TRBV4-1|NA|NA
CASSQRSGRLDGGELFF
TGCGCCAGCAGCCAGAGATCTGGCCGACTAGACGGCGGGGAGCTGTTTTTT
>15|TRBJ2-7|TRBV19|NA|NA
CASGLGAGDPYEQYF
TGTGCCAGTGGTCTTGGCGCAGGGGATCCCTACGAGCAGTACTTC
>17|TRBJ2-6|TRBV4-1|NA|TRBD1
CASSQDRGYSGANVLTF
TGCGCCAGCAGCCAAGACAGGGGGTACTCTGGGGCCAACGTCCTGACTTTC
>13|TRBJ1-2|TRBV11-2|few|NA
CASSLRTEVGYTF
TGTGCCAGCAGCTTGCGGACGGAGGTTGGCTACACCTTC
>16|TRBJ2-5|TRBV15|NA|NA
CATSRDVSTLQETQYF
TGTGCCACCAGCAGAGATGTGTCGACACTTCAAGAGACCCAGTACTTC
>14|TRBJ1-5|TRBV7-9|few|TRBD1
CASSQGAGNQPQHF
TGTGCCAGCAGCCAGGGGGCGGGAAATCAGCCCCAGCATTTT
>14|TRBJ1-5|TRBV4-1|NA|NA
CASSQVPSNQPQHF
TGCGCCAGCAGCCAAGTTCCTAGCAATCAGCCCCAGCATTTT
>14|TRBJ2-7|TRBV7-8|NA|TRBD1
CASSLLQGAGEQYF
TGTGCCAGCAGCTTGTTACAGGGGGCGGGTGAGCAGTACTTC
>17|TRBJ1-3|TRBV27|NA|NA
CASSPRSGASSGNTIYF
TGTGCCAGCAGTCCCCGCTCTGGGGCCAGCTCTGGAAACACCATATATTTT
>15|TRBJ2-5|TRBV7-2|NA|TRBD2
CASRLVHGGGETQYF
TGTGCCAGCAGACTCGTTCACGGGGGGGGAGAGACCCAGTACTTC
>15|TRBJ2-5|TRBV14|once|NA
CASSQGGLAQETQYF
TGTGCCAGCAGCCAAGGTGGCCTAGCTCAAGAGACCCAGTACTTC
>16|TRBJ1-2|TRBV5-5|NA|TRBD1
CASSLAMGQGVHGYTF
TGTGCCAGCAGCTTGGCCATGGGACAGGGGGTGCATGGCTACACCTTC
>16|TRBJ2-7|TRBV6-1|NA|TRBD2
CASSGGSGRPQWEQYF
TGTGCCAGCAGTGGAGGTAGCGGGAGGCCCCAGTGGGAGCAGTACTTC
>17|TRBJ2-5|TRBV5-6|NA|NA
CASSLVSPYSFGETQYF
TGTGCCAGCAGCTTGGTTTCCCCCTACTCTTTTGGAGAGACCCAGTACTTC
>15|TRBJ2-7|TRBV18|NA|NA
CASSPTATDSYEQYF
TGTGCCAGCTCACCGACAGCGACAGACTCCTACGAGCAGTACTTC
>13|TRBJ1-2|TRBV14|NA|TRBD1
CASSPTGNRGYTF
TGTGCCAGCAGCCCGACAGGGAACCGGGGCTACACCTTC
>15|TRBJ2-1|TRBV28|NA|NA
CASSFEGGYYNEQFF
TGTGCCAGCAGTTTTGAGGGGGGATACTACAATGAGCAGTTCTTC
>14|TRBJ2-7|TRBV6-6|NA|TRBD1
CASSYPGQSYEQYF
TGTGCCAGCAGTTACCCGGGACAGTCCTACGAGCAGTACTTC
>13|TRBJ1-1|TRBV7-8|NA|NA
CASSPSRGTEAFF
TGTGCCAGCAGCCCATCCAGGGGCACTGAAGCTTTCTTT
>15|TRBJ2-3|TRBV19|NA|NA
CASSIGSSSTDTQYF
TGTGCCAGTAGTATTGGCAGCTCTAGCACAGATACGCAGTATTTT
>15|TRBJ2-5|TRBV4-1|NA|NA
CASSQVLGYQETQYF
TGCGCCAGCAGCCAAGTTCTCGGGTACCAAGAGACCCAGTACTTC
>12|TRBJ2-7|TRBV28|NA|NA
CASSSDLGEQYF
TGTGCCAGCAGTTCCGACCTGGGCGAGCAGTACTTC
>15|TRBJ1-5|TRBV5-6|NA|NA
CASSLLRENTQPQHF
TGTGCCAGCAGCTTGCTCAGGGAGAACACTCAGCCCCAGCATTTT
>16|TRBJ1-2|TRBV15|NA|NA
CATSRGPGKANYGYTF
TGTGCCACCAGCAGAGGCCCTGGTAAAGCTAACTATGGCTACACCTTC
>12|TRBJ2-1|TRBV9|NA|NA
CASSGLASEQFF
TGTGCCAGCAGCGGTCTAGCGTCTGAGCAGTTCTTC
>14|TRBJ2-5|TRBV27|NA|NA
CASRGGTEQETQYF
TGTGCCAGCAGGGGCGGGACAGAACAAGAGACCCAGTACTTC
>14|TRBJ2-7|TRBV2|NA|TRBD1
CASSGDRASYEQYF
TGTGCCAGCAGTGGGGACAGGGCCTCCTACGAGCAGTACTTC
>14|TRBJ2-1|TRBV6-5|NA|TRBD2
CASSHTSGGNEQFF
TGTGCCAGCAGCCACACTAGCGGGGGAAATGAGCAGTTCTTC
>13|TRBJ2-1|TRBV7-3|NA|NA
CASSLTQGHEQFF
TGTGCCAGCAGCTTAACGCAGGGGCATGAGCAGTTCTTC
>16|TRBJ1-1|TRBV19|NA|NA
CASSTRTADMNTEAFF
TGTGCCAGTAGTACTAGGACAGCCGATATGAACACTGAAGCTTTCTTT
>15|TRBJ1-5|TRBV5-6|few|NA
CASSLAGTSNQPQHF
TGTGCCAGCAGCTTGGCGGGGACGAGCAATCAGCCCCAGCATTTT
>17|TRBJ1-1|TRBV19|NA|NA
CASSIGTPRSPNTEAFF
TGTGCCAGTAGTATAGGGACACCCAGGTCCCCGAACACTGAAGCTTTCTTT
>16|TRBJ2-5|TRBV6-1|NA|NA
CASSELRGRAQETQYF
TGTGCCAGCAGTGAGCTAAGGGGCAGGGCGCAAGAGACCCAGTACTTC
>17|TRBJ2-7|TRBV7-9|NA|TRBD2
CASSSTSGGIGSYEQYF
TGTGCCAGCAGCTCTACTAGCGGGGGGATTGGATCCTACGAGCAGTACTTC
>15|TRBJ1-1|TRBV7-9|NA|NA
CASSLVGGRNTEAFF
TGTGCCAGCAGCTTAGTTGGGGGGAGGAACACTGAAGCTTTCTTT
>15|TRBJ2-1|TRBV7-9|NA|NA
CASSHRDWLYNEQFF
TGTGCCAGCAGCCACCGGGACTGGCTTTACAATGAGCAGTTCTTC
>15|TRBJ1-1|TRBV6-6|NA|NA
CASSSLQGKVGEAFF
TGTGCCAGCAGTTCCCTCCAGGGAAAGGTGGGTGAAGCTTTCTTT
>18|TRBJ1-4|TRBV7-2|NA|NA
CASSLGRRWGATNEKLFF
TGTGCCAGCAGCTTAGGTCGTCGGTGGGGAGCAACTAATGAAAAACTGTTTTTT
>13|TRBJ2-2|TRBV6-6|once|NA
CASSSGGTGELFF
TGTGCCAGCAGCTCCGGGGGCACCGGGGAGCTGTTTTTT
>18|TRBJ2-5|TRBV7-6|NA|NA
CASSLAGGPGAEEETQYF
TGTGCCAGCAGCTTAGCGGGCGGGCCGGGGGCAGAAGAAGAGACCCAGTACTTC